This T cell receptor (beta chain) emerged from a study of graft-versus-host responses after intestinal transplantation listed by TCRdb under 2021. The study in broad terms: Recipients received multivisceral, liver-intestinal, or isolated intestinal transplants. Rather than being sequenced by the commercial service, samples from a few later patients were sequenced in-house on an Illumina MiSeq and processed with MiXCR. All recipients received anti-thymocyte globulin induction followed by maintenance tacrolimus and steroids for roughly three years. The cohort enrolled 24 intestinal transplant recipients, one of whom was a retransplant, and a few patients without pretransplant specimens were excluded. Donor T cell macrochimerism was defined as a peak of at least 4% donor T cells among recipient peripheral blood mononuclear cells. After intestinal transplantation, graft-versus-host and host-versus-graft alloreactive T cell clones in the graft, circulation and bone marrow were tracked using bulk TCR-beta CDR3 sequencing. To identify alloreactive clones, pre-transplant mixed lymphocyte reaction products were sequenced and then compared with unstimulated pre-transplant donor and recipient T cells.

A note on this clone: The specificity of this receptor is unknown. Per-base qualities were not stored, and no clone one base away is much larger.

The CDR3 covers 13 residues, taking in both the cysteine and the phenylalanine. The read is trimmed to its CDR3 DNA, 39 bases read in frame from base 1. For this chain, trimming is 7 bases at the V end and 2 bases at the J end, and the number of junction bases without a gene match is 4. Based on the germline V gene, the CDR1 and CDR2 sequences are MNHNS and SASEGT. The library was built by means of the immunoSEQ multiplex PCR assay. For most patients, genomic DNA was subjected to high-throughput TCR-beta CDR3 sequencing by Adaptive Biotechnologies. The study's processing was this. Adaptive's ImmunoSEQ software supplied the TCR sequencing data for around 19 patients, while MiXCR and VDJtools were used to process a few other patients. CDR3 nucleotide sequences shared between donor and recipient were removed because their origin could not be assigned. To count as alloreactive, a clone needed at least 2-fold expansion over unstimulated cells and a minimum CFSE-low frequency of 0.002% (template counts) or 0.001% (read counts). Clones were considered mappable if detected in sequenced pre-transplant spleen, lymph node, or MLR CFSE-low populations of the donor or recipient. The cumulative frequency of alloreactive clones was calculated as a percentage of all sequences, weighted by copy number. TCRdb took this table from immuneACCESS and kept in-frame rearrangements with V and J called. Such tables lack part of the clones; where checked against another copy, unresolved V genes explain under half of the gap, and the rest is unexplained. That table supplies the V and J calls and clone size; D and trimming were determined from the DNA. The sample table lists tens of thousands of clones, roughly nine tenths of them with a count of one. The leading ten clones occupy approximately 5.5% of the sample.

Broader findings and caveats from the paper: GvH clones were detected in recipient bone marrow, and some of these GvH clones were observed earlier in ileal mucosa or blood, consistent with an intestinal mucosal origin. High GvH to HvG T cell clonal ratios were observed in the allografts of patients with donor T cell macrochimerism. Early after transplant, peak levels of circulating GvH clones were associated with declines in HvG clones. Conclusions were limited by the relatively low number and heterogeneity of intestinal transplant patients.

Blood samples were collected up to 4 times in the first month after transplant and then at least monthly when available. This clonotype originated in a human patient who received an intestinal transplant, so some T cells may come from the graft donor. The chain is made from TRBV6-1 and TRBJ1-2, and 7 bases in between align with TRBD1. The source material was PBMCs, sampled about 93 weeks after intestinal transplant. This receptor carries the CDR3 CASTRDSNYGYTF. The bases are TGTGCCAGCACCAGGGACAGCAACTATGGCTACACCTTC.